One TCR beta chain is described in this entry. This CDR3 contains 13 residues. V was cut by 4 bases and J by 7 bases, with 11 bases left in between. Germline lookup yields CDR1 WNHNN and CDR2 SYGVQD (reference sequence). This record belongs to a study of control samples from healthy donors and cancer patients. Only in-frame clones appear in the TCRdb table, and some are missing; sequencing was by immunoSEQ multiplex PCR. The table shows fewer than 500,000 clones, with roughly 90% occurring only once. The chain couples TRBV10-1 to TRBJ2-1; unclear D gene. This clonotype was obtained from a man aged 35 to 55 with head and neck cancer. Sample: PBMCs. The CDR3 sequence: CASSAYSGNEQFF. DNA for the CDR3: TGCGCCAGCAGTGCGTATAGTGGGAATGAGCAGTTCTTC.